One T cell receptor (beta chain) is described in this entry. The antigen is unknown. Trimming pared 3 bases from V and 2 bases from J, leaving 13 bases between. The CDR3 runs 16 residues. Germline CDR1 is SGHDN and CDR2 is FVKESK. The data derive from a study of regulatory T cells in long-lasting Graves disease. Study conclusions and caveats: TRBV28, TRBJ1-2 and TRBJ2-5 emerged as the favored segments in persistent disease.

Assembly of TCR beta libraries relied on iRepertoire HTBI primers together with Arm-PCR of CDR3 regions. Each CDR3 protein gets one entry after TCRdb re-called the multiplex PCR reads with MiXCR. The profile covers about 470,000 distinct CDR3 sequences, with about a fifth appearing a single time and 7% to 10% taken by the ten largest. Indicated time point: persistent/refractory GD, antithyroid drugs over 5 years with positive TRAb. The TCR library used RNA extracted from PBMCs. The receptor's source is a female donor with Graves disease. The chain has TRBV14 and TRBJ2-2; TRBD2 is a possible D gene (7 bases). The sequenced sample was peripheral blood mononuclear cells (PBMCs), obtained when the disease was refractory, from a patient treated with antithyroid drugs. This chain's CDR3 is CASSQRGQINTGELFF. DNA of the CDR3: TGTGCCAGCAGCCAGCGGGGGCAAATTAACACCGGGGAGCTGTTTTTT.